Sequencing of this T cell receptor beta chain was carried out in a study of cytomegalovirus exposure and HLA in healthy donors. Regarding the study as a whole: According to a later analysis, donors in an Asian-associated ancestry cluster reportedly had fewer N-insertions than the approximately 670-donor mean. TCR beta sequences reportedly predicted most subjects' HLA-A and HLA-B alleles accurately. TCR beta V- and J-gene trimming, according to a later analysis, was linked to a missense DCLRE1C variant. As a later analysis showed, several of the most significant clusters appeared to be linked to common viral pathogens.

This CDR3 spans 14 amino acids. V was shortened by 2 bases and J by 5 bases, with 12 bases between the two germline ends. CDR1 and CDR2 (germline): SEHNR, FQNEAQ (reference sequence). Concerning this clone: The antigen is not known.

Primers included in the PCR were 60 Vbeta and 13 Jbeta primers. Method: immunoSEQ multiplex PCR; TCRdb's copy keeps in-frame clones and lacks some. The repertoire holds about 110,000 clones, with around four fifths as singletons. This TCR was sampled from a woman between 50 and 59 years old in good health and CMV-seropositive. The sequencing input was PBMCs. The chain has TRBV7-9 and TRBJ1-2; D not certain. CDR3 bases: TGTGCCAGCAGCTTACACTCAGGTCTTTATGGCTACACCTTC. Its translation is CASSLHSGLYGYTF.